The present entry profiles one T cell receptor (beta chain) with its context. What this receptor recognizes is not known. Base-call qualities are not available, and no considerably larger clone is one nucleotide away. The sample originates from a study of blood T cell repertoires in COVID-19 (TCRdb year 2020). With regard to the full study: The collaborator samples originated in the United States, Italy and Spain and spanned the acute and convalescent phases of COVID-19. Deeply sampled blood TCRbeta repertoires from subjects exposed to, actively infected with, or recovered from COVID-19 were included in the dataset. The prospective study material was composed of cDNA or gDNA derived from T cells, B-cell-depleted T cells, or PBMCs. Nearly every sample came with metadata listing a de-identified subject ID, COVID-19 status, age in years and sex. The samples were drawn from the first 160 participants of the ongoing ImmuneRACE study and from 950 to 1,500 subjects provided by 6 global collaborators. HLA class I and class II types, where available, came from metadata supplied by the sample provider rather than from assay-based typing. The repertoires were released in a freely available public database intended as a resource for research on the immune response to SARS-CoV-2.

What the authors observed across the whole study: The amount of clinical and demographic metadata varied by source and participant and was provided uncurated.

TCRbeta CDR3 regions were amplified from genomic DNA using the immunoSEQ Assay, a bias-controlled multiplex PCR. Regarding the original processing steps: The number of nucleated cells in each sample was estimated from the amplification of reference gene primers within the assay. To quantify the absolute abundance of each unique TCRbeta CDR3 rearrangement, sequence reads were collapsed and filtered. For each sample, productive Simpson clonality was calculated as the square root of Simpson's diversity index across productive rearrangements. Drawn from immuneACCESS, this table holds only the in-frame rearrangements with V and J called that TCRdb kept. Clones are partly lost; checked studies trace under half to an unresolved V gene and leave the rest unexplained. That table furnishes V, J and clone size, whereas the DNA furnished D and trimming. In all, the sample holds around 310,000 clones, and nearly 90% of those were seen once. The ten most abundant clones make up 1% of the sample.

The CDR1 and CDR2 encoded by the germline V gene are SGHTA and FQGNSA. Spanning cysteine to phenylalanine, the CDR3 consists of 16 amino acids. Only the CDR3 part of the read is kept: 48 bases, read in frame from the first base. Here V drops 5 bases and J drops 1 base, and the junction holds 8 bases not matched to any gene. One collaborating source in Seattle enrolled patients during active infection and followed them longitudinally through the course of disease. Whole blood was collected in K2EDTA tubes by collaborating institutions according to the institutions' own protocols. For TCRbeta analysis, collaborators shipped samples as frozen whole blood, isolated PBMCs, or DNA extracted from either of those sample types.

The chain is assembled from TRBV7-2 and TRBJ2-7, with TRBD2 matching 10 junction bases. This receptor was obtained from a woman aged 35 to 49 with COVID-19, enrolled during active disease. Sample: peripheral blood. The DNA sequence is TGTGCCAGCAGCCTAGTAGGGACTAGCGTATCCTACGAGCAGTACTTC. Translated, this is CASSLVGTSVSYEQYF.